This T cell receptor beta chain is drawn from a study of blood T cell repertoires in COVID-19. Overall study: Both acute and convalescent COVID-19 samples were obtained from the United States, Italy and Spain.

The CDR3 sequence is 15 residues long. CDR1 and CDR2 (germline): SGHAT, FQNNGV. J was trimmed by 5 bases and V by 2 bases; bases with no gene match: 5. Original analysis: Reference gene primer amplification gave estimated nucleated cell counts. Assay used: immunoSEQ multiplex PCR; TCRdb lists only in-frame clones, some missing. V and J calls and clone size are given by that table; D and trimming were obtained from the DNA. The sample carries around 270,000 clones, around 90% recorded once. The chain is built from TRBV11-2 and TRBJ2-7, with TRBD1 matching over 11 bases. Sequencing used peripheral blood. This receptor was taken from a man between 60 and 75 years old who had recovered from COVID-19. Written as DNA, the CDR3 is TGTGCCAGCAGCTTATACGGACAGGGGGCCAACGAGCAGTACTTC. Encoded protein: CASSLYGQGANEQYF.